The present T cell receptor beta chain was sequenced within a study of blood T cell repertoires in COVID-19. Study summary: Material from acute and convalescent COVID-19 was sourced from the United States, Italy and Spain. Nucleic acid was either cDNA or gDNA, and it came from T cells, B-cell-depleted T cells, or PBMCs.

Seattle's cohort entered during active infection and was followed longitudinally. Original methodology: Estimation of nucleated cell counts relied on the amplification of reference gene primers. Sequencing was performed with immunoSEQ multiplex PCR; in TCRdb, only in-frame clones are kept and a portion is missing. D and trimming come from the DNA, and the V and J calls and clone size come from that table. The sample contains about 530,000 clones, 85% to 90% of which appear only once. As concerns this clone: Other DNA sequences in the same sample also yield this CDR3.

With 4 bases removed from V and 1 base from J, the gap between germline ends came to 9 bases. In germline, CDR1 is SGHRS, CDR2 YFSETQ. CDR3 length: 13 amino acids. The genes are TRBV5-1 and TRBJ2-7; perhaps TRBD1 as D (6 bases). Sequenced: peripheral blood. The clonotype originates from a woman aged 45-65 years with COVID-19, enrolled during active disease. CDR3 sequence: CASSRDTSYEQYF. The CDR3 nucleotides read TGCGCCAGCAGCCGGGACACATCCTACGAGCAGTACTTC.